Each of the 31 T cell receptor beta chains below was sequenced from the same sample in a study of post-analysis software for immune sequencing data. Prepared libraries of TCR beta cDNA carried unique molecular identifiers. TCRdb redid the calling of the PCR reads with MiXCR, one entry per CDR3 protein. The sample carries roughly 570,000 distinct CDR3 sequences, 34% recorded once. Study-wide points: About five TRBV segments appeared more often in patients than in controls, and TRBV5-6, TRBV5-1 and TRBV20-1 were among these.

Their cognate antigens are unknown. Sequencing was carried out using blood. The origin of the receptors is a girl aged 2 to 17 with multiple sclerosis.

This rearrangement joins TRBV6-5 to TRBJ2-3; TRBD2 matches at 9 bases. Per germline, CDR1 MNHEY and CDR2 SVGAGI. V gave up 5 bases and J gave up 11 bases; unmatched junction bases: 5. The CDR3 has 12 residues. In nucleotides, the CDR3 is TGTGCCAGCAGTCCGCGGGGGGGCGGGCAGTATTTT. Translating it yields CASSPRGGGQYF.

For the CDR3, the DNA is TGTGCCAGTAGGATGAACTATGGCTACACCTTC. It codes for CASRMNYGYTF. The V gene is TRBV19, the J gene TRBJ1-2; D unresolved. Germline V gives CDR1 LNHDA, CDR2 SQIVND (reference sequence). CDR3 size: 11 residues. With 6 bases removed from V and 2 bases from J, the gap between germline ends came to 4 bases.

A word on this clonotype: Sequence at one end of the junction differs from germline and may be a read error. This sequence joins TRBV14 and TRBJ1-1; D remains ambiguous. Germline V gives CDR1 SGHDN, CDR2 FVKESK. The CDR3 is 14 amino acids. CDR3: CAGSHFGIGTEAFF. CDR3 sequence (DNA): TGTGCCGGCAGCCATTTTGGGATCGGGACTGAAGCTTTCTTT.

This clonotype was detected a few times. The rearrangement joins TRBV29-1 to TRBJ1-4, with a tentative D call TRBD1 (6 bases). V lost 6 bases to trimming and J lost 8 bases, with 10 bases between them. Germline V gene data show CDR1 as SQVTM and CDR2 as ANQGSEA. This CDR3 comprises 11 residues. This chain's CDR3 is CSVNTGEKLFF. For the CDR3, the DNA is TGCAGCGTCAACACAGGGGAAAAACTGTTTTTT.

The V and J genes are TRBV6-5 and TRBJ1-1, with a weak D call TRBD1 (5 bases). Germline loops: CDR1 MNHEY, CDR2 SVGAGI. V was cut by 8 bases and J by 1 base, with 11 bases left in between. This CDR3 has 13 amino acids. CDR3 sequence (DNA): TGTGCCAGCTCCGGGGCGGCGAACACTGAAGCTTTCTTT. Protein sequence: CASSGAANTEAFF.

V is TRBV5-5 and J is TRBJ1-1; weak D call: TRBD1 (5 bases). Germline values: CDR1 SGHKS, CDR2 YYEKEE (reference sequence). Deletions cut 0 bases from V and 10 bases from J, with 19 bases between. The CDR3 is 15 amino acids. CDR3 bases: TGTGCCAGCAGCTTGGGGGGCGCGAACCCCCCCGGAGCTTTCTTT. Its protein product is CASSLGGANPPGAFF.

CDR3 amino acids: CASSLAASNQPQHF. CDR3 DNA sequence: TGTGCCAGCAGCTTAGCAGCTAGCAATCAGCCCCAGCATTTT. The rearrangement links TRBV7-8 to TRBJ1-5, with no clear D. This CDR3 has 14 residues. The V end lost 0 bases, the J end lost 0 bases, and 3 bases lay between the germline ends. Germline V gene lookup returns CDR1 SGHVS and CDR2 FQNEAQ.

In this sample, this clonotype turned up a few times. The J gene is TRBJ2-5, the V gene TRBV20-1, with D hard to call. V was pared by 0 bases and J by 5 bases, with 10 bases between. CDR1 DFQATT and CDR2 SNEGSKA come from the germline V gene (reference sequence). This CDR3 has 13 amino acids. CDR3 sequence: CSARDVPLETQYF. The CDR3 region has the DNA TGCAGTGCTAGAGATGTGCCCTTGGAGACCCAGTACTTC.

In its sample, this clonotype was seen a few times. V gene TRBV27 combines with J gene TRBJ1-1; D possibly corresponds to TRBD1 (6 bases). CDR1 MNHEY and CDR2 SMNVEV come from the germline V gene (reference sequence). V lost 6 bases to trimming and J lost 0 bases, with 14 bases between them. CDR3 length equals 15 residues. The CDR3 DNA reads TGTGCCAGCAGCCTATCTGGGACAATGAACACTGAAGCTTTCTTT. Protein product: CASSLSGTMNTEAFF.

In its sample, this clonotype was seen a few times. A read error is possible here, since a much larger clone lies one base away. The CDR3 DNA reads as TGTGCCAGCAGCCTTAGGGGGGCGGAGACCCAGTTCTTC. This encodes CASSLRGAETQFF. The chain couples TRBV12-3 or TRBV12-4 to TRBJ2-1; D tentatively fits TRBD1 or TRBD2 (6 bases each). The CDR3 spans 13 residues. With 6 bases removed from V and 13 bases from J, the gap between germline ends came to 19 bases.

The CDR3 nucleotides are TGTGCCACCAGCAGCCCGAGAGGGTCCGTTGCCAAAAACATTCAGTACTTC. It specifies CATSSPRGSVAKNIQYF. The chain uses TRBV15 and TRBJ2-4, with TRBD2 as a possible D gene (5 bases). This CDR3 has 17 residues. Trimming cost V 3 bases and J 1 base, with 16 bases left between them. Germline V lookup: CDR1 LNHNV, CDR2 YYDKDF (reference sequence).

The CDR3 DNA reads as TGCGCCAGCGGCCCTAGCCTTGGAGAGACCCAGTACTTC. Amino acid sequence: CASGPSLGETQYF. The chain has TRBV5-1 and TRBJ2-5; the D gene is possibly TRBD2 (5 bases). The CDR3 contains 13 residues. Germline loops: CDR1 SGHRS, CDR2 YFSETQ. Trimming shortened V by 7 bases and J by 4 bases, and 14 bases separated the two germline ends.

This clonotype turned up a few times. This CDR3 reads CSARDPQGAVYGYTF. For the CDR3, the DNA is TGCAGTGCTAGAGATCCCCAGGGGGCTGTCTATGGCTACACCTTC. The V gene is TRBV20-1, the J gene TRBJ1-2; 8 positions match TRBD1. V gave up 0 bases and J gave up 4 bases; unmatched junction bases: 7. This CDR3 contains 15 residues. Germline V gene data show CDR1 as DFQATT and CDR2 as SNEGSKA (reference sequence).

This rearrangement joins TRBV11-2 to TRBJ2-5; a possible D gene is TRBD1 (7 bases). V shed 6 bases and J shed 0 bases, with 17 bases lying between them. Germline V CDR1 and CDR2: SGHAT, FQNNGV. The CDR3 totals 16 residues. The CDR3 is CASRQGPRGYQETQYF. CDR3 bases: TGTGCCAGCAGACAGGGGCCTCGGGGGTACCAAGAGACCCAGTACTTC.

V usage is TRBV7-3 and J usage is TRBJ2-3, with 7 bases lining up with TRBD1. Looked up from germline, CDR1 is SGHTA and CDR2 is FQGTGA. V gave up 3 bases and J gave up 4 bases; unmatched junction bases: 7. The CDR3 has 15 residues. In nucleotides, the CDR3 is TGTGCCAGCAGCTTCTCGGGACAGTCGTCAGATACGCAGTATTTT. Translating gives CASSFSGQSSDTQYF.

The CDR3 DNA sequence: TGTGCCAGTAGTATAGGGGGGAACTCACATCGGGAGCAGTACTTC. This encodes CASSIGGNSHREQYF. V usage is TRBV19 and J usage is TRBJ2-7, with D perhaps matching TRBD1 or TRBD2 (5 bases each). This CDR3 is 15 amino acids long. V lost 1 base to trimming and J lost 7 bases, with 17 bases between them. Germline V lookup: CDR1 LNHDA, CDR2 SQIVND (reference sequence).

The chain joins TRBV12-3 or TRBV12-4 to TRBJ1-6; 7 bases fit TRBD1. The J segment lost 4 bases and the V segment lost 6 bases, leaving 6 bases of the junction unmatched. The CDR3 has 15 amino acids. The CDR3 reads CASSRGQLYNSPLHF. In DNA, the CDR3 is TGTGCCAGCAGCCGGGGACAGCTTTATAATTCACCCCTCCACTTT.

Comment on this clonotype: Mismatch with germline at one junction end may stem from a read error. V is TRBV20-1 and J is TRBJ2-5; 9 bases map to TRBD1. Germline V gene data show CDR1 as DFQATT and CDR2 as SNEGSKA (reference sequence). The CDR3 extends over 14 amino acids. The CDR3 is CSAPGQGHQETQYF. The CDR3 DNA sequence: TGCAGTGCTCCGGGACAGGGACACCAGGAGACCCAGTACTTC.

Comment on this clonotype: One junction end does not reproduce the germline sequence, and a read error may be involved. This chain joins TRBV12-3 or TRBV12-4 and TRBJ2-5, with D possibly matching TRBD2 (7 bases). The CDR3 has 15 residues. The CDR3 nucleotides are TGTGCCAACAGTTTCCGGGGGGCAACTCAAGAGACCCAGTACTTC. Its protein is CANSFRGATQETQYF.

This clonotype was detected only a few times. V and J are TRBV20-1 and TRBJ2-7; D unclear. There are 12 residues in the CDR3. Looked up from germline, CDR1 is DFQATT and CDR2 is SNEGSKA (reference sequence). Trimming pared 6 bases from V and 4 bases from J, leaving 13 bases between. The CDR3 reads CSALIPRYEQYF. DNA of the CDR3: TGCAGTGCACTAATACCCCGGTACGAGCAGTACTTC.

In its sample, this clonotype was seen once. The chain recombines TRBV5-1 with TRBJ2-1, with TRBD1 matching 9 bases. Germline V CDR1 and CDR2: SGHRS, YFSETQ. This CDR3 has 16 amino acids. The ends lost 0 bases at V and 7 bases at J; junction bases unmatched: 8. Written as DNA, the CDR3 is TGCGCCAGCAGCTTGGCCGTAGGACAGGGGAGGAATGAGCAGTTCTTC. Translated, it gives CASSLAVGQGRNEQFF.

A remark on this clonotype: The junction departs from the called germline gene at one end, perhaps through a read error. The chain links TRBV5-1 to TRBJ1-6; D possibly corresponds to TRBD1 (5 bases). Germline V CDR1 and CDR2: SGHRS, YFSETQ. The CDR3 consists of 17 residues. CDR3 nucleotides: TGTGCCAGCAGCCCGGGACTTACTAGCTCCTATAATTCACCCCTCCACTTT. Translation: CASSPGLTSSYNSPLHF.

This clonotype turned up a few times. The chain joins TRBV7-9 to TRBJ1-1, with TRBD1 matching over 7 bases. Germline CDR1 and CDR2: SEHNR and FQNEAQ (reference sequence). This CDR3 contains 14 residues. V shed 4 bases, J shed 3 bases, and the junction held 5 bases outside the gene matches. The CDR3 here is CASSSWTGDTEAFF. The CDR3, as DNA: TGTGCCAGCAGCTCATGGACAGGAGACACTGAAGCTTTCTTT.

This clonotype is a singleton in its sample. DNA for the CDR3: TGTGCCAGTAGGAAACCCTGGGACAGGTGTTACGAGCAGTACTTC. Its translation is CASRKPWDRCYEQYF. The chain joins TRBV19 to TRBJ2-7, with 8 bases fitting TRBD1. This CDR3 is 15 amino acids long. J was trimmed by 4 bases and V by 6 bases; bases with no gene match: 11. Germline V lookup: CDR1 LNHDA, CDR2 SQIVND (reference sequence).

The rearrangement uses TRBV6-5 and TRBJ2-7; TRBD2 might be the D (6 bases). The ends were cut back, 6 bases at V and 3 bases at J, with 12 bases in the middle. Germline CDR1 reads MNHEY; CDR2 reads SVGAGI. The CDR3 is 13 amino acids. The CDR3 spells CASRKGGLYEQYF. The DNA for the CDR3 is TGTGCCAGCAGAAAGGGAGGTCTCTACGAGCAGTACTTC.

About this clonotype itself: One end of the junction fails to match germline, which may point to a read error. The chain uses TRBV7-9 and TRBJ1-2; the match to TRBD1 covers 7 bases. This CDR3 region has 14 residues. Germline V gives CDR1 SEHNR, CDR2 FQNEAQ (reference sequence). The CDR3 protein is CASSLTGTAYGCTF. For the CDR3, the DNA is TGTGCCAGCAGCTTAACGGGGACAGCCTATGGCTGCACCTTC.

On this clonotype itself: An end of the junction differs from the germline gene, which may be a read error. The J gene is TRBJ1-2, the V gene TRBV12-3 or TRBV12-4; D perhaps matches TRBD1 (6 bases). The CDR3 runs 12 residues. Here the CDR3 reads CAGSLEGDGYTF. In DNA form, the CDR3 reads TGTGCCGGCAGTTTAGAGGGGGATGGCTACACCTTC.

V and J are TRBV2 and TRBJ1-1; possible D gene TRBD1, 6 bases. The CDR3 spans 15 residues. The germline gives CDR1 SNHLY, CDR2 FYNNEI. V lost 6 bases and J 3 bases, leaving 17 bases between the germline ends. CDR3 region: CASSDRRGGDTEAFF. For the CDR3, the DNA is TGTGCCAGCAGCGATCGCAGGGGCGGTGACACTGAAGCTTTCTTT. The entire variable domain, with the rest obtained from reference TRBV2 and TRBJ1-1, is as follows: EPEVTQTPSHQVTQMGQEVILRCVPISNHLYFYWYRQILGQKVEFLVSFYNNEISEKSEIFDDQFSVERPDGSNFTLKIRSTKLEDSAMYFCASSDRRGGDTEAFFGQGTRLTVV.

Worth noting for this clonotype: A single base separates this from a much larger clone, so it may be a read error. This chain uses TRBV4-1 with TRBJ1-5; D not resolved. The CDR3 consists of 13 residues. From germline, CDR1 is MGHRA and CDR2 YSYEKL. The CDR3 here is CTSSQDSNQPQHF. As DNA, the CDR3 is TGCACCAGCAGCCAAGATAGCAATCAGCCCCAGCATTTT.

This clonotype was seen a handful of times. The rearrangement uses TRBV6-1 and TRBJ2-7; 13 nucleotides agree with TRBD2. The J call may be mistaken, given a closer DNA end match to TRBJ2-5. The CDR3 is made up of 16 amino acids. The germline gives CDR1 MNHNS, CDR2 SASEGT. The CDR3 coding sequence is TGTGCCAGCAGTGAAGCGACTAGCGGGGGGCAAGAGACCCAGTACTTC. Its protein is CASSEATSGGQETQYF.

The V and J genes are TRBV13 and TRBJ1-2; TRBD1 is a possible D gene (6 bases). The CDR3 totals 14 residues. Germline lookup yields CDR1 PRHDT and CDR2 FYEKMQ (reference sequence). Deletions cut 5 bases from V and 10 bases from J, with 20 bases between. The CDR3 loop reads CASSPFGQLGYYTF. CDR3 nucleotides: TGTGCCAGCAGCCCATTCGGACAGCTTGGGTACTACACCTTC. The full variable domain, its missing parts supplied by reference TRBV13 and TRBJ1-2, is AAGVIQSPRHLIKEKRETATLKCYPIPRHDTVYWYQQGPGQDPQFLISFYEKMQSDKGSIPDRFSAQQFSDYHSELNMSSLELGDSALYFCASSPFGQLGYYTFGSGTRLTVV.